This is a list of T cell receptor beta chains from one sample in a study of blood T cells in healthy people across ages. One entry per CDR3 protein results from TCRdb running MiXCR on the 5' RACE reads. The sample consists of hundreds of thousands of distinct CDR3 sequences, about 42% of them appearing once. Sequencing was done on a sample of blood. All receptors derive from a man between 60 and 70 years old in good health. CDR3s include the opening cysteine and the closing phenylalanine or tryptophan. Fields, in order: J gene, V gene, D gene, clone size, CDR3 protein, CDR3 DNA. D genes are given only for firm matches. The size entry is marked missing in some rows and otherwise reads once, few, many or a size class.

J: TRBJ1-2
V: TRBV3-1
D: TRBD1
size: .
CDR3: CASGQVGAGQNYGYTF
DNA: TGTGCCAGCGGCCAAGTGGGAGCGGGACAGAACTATGGCTACACCTTC

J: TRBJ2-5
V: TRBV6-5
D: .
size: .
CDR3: CASSLQGEGQETQYF
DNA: TGTGCCAGCAGTCTCCAGGGGGAGGGCCAAGAGACCCAGTACTTC

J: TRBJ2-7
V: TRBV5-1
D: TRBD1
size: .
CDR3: CASSLGTGTTYEQYF
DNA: TGCGCCAGCAGCTTGGGGACAGGGACGACCTACGAGCAGTACTTC

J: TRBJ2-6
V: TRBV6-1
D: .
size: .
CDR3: CASTIIGSGANVLTF
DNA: TGTGCCAGCACTATTATTGGATCTGGGGCCAACGTCCTGACTTTC

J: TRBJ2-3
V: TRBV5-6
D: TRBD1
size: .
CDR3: CASSLRLDGTGNQDTQYF
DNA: TGTGCCAGCAGCTTGCGACTCGACGGGACAGGGAATCAGGATACGCAGTATTTT

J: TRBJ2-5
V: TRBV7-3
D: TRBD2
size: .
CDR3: CASSWGLAGRQETQYF
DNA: TGTGCCAGCAGCTGGGGACTAGCGGGACGCCAAGAGACCCAGTACTTC

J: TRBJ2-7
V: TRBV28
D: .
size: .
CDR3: CASRQVPYEQYF
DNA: TGTGCCAGCAGGCAGGTACCCTACGAGCAGTACTTC

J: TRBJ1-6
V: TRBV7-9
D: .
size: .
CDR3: CASSFGLSNSPLHF
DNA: TGTGCCAGCAGTTTCGGACTGAGTAATTCACCCCTCCACTTT

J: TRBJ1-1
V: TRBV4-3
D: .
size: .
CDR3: CASSQDVGVTEAFF
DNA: TGCGCCAGCAGCCAAGACGTGGGAGTCACTGAAGCTTTCTTT

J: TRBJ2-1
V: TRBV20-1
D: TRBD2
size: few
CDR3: CSATRPSGGEQFF
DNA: TGCAGTGCTACCCGCCCTAGCGGGGGGGAGCAGTTCTTC

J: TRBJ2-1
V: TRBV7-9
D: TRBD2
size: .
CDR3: CASSLLGRANEQFF
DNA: TGTGCCAGCAGCTTACTTGGGAGGGCTAATGAGCAGTTCTTC

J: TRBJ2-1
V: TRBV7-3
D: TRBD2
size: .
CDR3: CASSYGGGQGEQFF
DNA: TGTGCCAGCAGCTACGGCGGGGGTCAGGGTGAGCAGTTCTTC

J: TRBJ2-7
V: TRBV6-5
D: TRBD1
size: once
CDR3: CAGSIYRTGQAEQYF
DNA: TGTGCCGGCAGTATTTACCGGACAGGGCAGGCCGAGCAGTACTTC

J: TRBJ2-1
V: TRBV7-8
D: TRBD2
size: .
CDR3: CASSLVGLAGHNEQFF
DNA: TGTGCCAGCAGCTTAGTAGGGCTAGCGGGGCACAATGAGCAGTTCTTC

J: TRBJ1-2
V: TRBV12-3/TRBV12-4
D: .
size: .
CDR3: CASSLASSVGKAYGYTF
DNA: TGTGCCAGCAGTTTAGCGAGTTCGGTCGGGAAGGCCTATGGCTACACCTTC

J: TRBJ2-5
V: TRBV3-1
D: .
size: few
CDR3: CASSHGLRQETQYF
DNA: TGTGCCAGCAGCCATGGACTACGTCAAGAGACCCAGTACTTC

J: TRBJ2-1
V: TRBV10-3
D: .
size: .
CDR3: CAISGPGLAQNEQFF
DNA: TGTGCCATCAGTGGGCCGGGACTCGCCCAGAATGAGCAGTTCTTC

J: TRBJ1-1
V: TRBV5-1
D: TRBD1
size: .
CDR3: CASSLAGGSIRTEAFF
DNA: TGCGCCAGCAGCTTGGCAGGGGGTAGCATCCGGACTGAAGCTTTCTTT

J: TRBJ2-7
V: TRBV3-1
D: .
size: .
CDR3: CASSHRSTDYEQYF
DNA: TGTGCCAGCAGCCACAGGTCAACCGACTACGAGCAGTACTTC

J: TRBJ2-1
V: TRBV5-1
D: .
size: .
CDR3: CASSVYGANEQFF
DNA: TGCGCCAGCAGCGTCTATGGAGCGAATGAGCAGTTCTTC

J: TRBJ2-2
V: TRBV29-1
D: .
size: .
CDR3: CSVEDRGATNTGELFF
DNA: TGCAGCGTTGAAGACCGGGGGGCCACGAACACCGGGGAGCTGTTTTTT

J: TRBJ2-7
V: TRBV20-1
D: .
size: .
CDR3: CSASIAGVTYEQYF
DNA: TGCAGTGCTAGTATCGCAGGGGTAACCTACGAGCAGTACTTC

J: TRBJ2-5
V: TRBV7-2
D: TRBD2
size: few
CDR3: CASSSKRGVQETQYF
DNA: TGTGCCAGCAGCTCTAAGCGGGGGGTCCAAGAGACCCAGTACTTC

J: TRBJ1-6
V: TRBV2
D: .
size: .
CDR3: CASADNNSPLHF
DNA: TGTGCCAGCGCGGACAATAATTCACCCCTCCACTTT

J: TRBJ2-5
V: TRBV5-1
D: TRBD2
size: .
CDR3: CASPPEAGEQYF
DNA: TGCGCCAGCCCCCCTGAGGCGGGGGAGCAGTACTTC

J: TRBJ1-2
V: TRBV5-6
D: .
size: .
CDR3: CASSVVSNYGYTF
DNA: TGTGCCAGTTCCGTGGTGTCTAACTATGGCTACACCTTC

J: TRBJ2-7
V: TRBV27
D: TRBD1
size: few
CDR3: CASRTGTGYYEQYF
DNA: TGTGCCAGCAGGACCGGGACAGGGTACTACGAGCAGTACTTC

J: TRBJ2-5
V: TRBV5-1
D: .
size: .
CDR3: CASSGQLLIQETQYF
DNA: TGCGCCAGCAGCGGGCAGCTTCTTATCCAAGAGACCCAGTACTTC

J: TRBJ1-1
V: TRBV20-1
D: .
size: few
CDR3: CSGIEVGRNTEAFF
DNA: TGCAGTGGGATAGAGGTGGGGCGCAACACTGAAGCTTTCTTT

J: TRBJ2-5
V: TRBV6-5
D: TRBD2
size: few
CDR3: CASSYSTPGGSQETQYF
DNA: TGTGCCAGCAGTTACTCGACGCCGGGGGGGAGCCAAGAGACCCAGTACTTC

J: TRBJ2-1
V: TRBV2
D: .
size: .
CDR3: CASSELRGAYNEQFF
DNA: TGTGCCAGCAGTGAACTAAGGGGGGCCTACAATGAGCAGTTCTTC

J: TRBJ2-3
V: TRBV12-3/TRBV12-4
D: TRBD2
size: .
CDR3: CASSFEAGAPSDTQYF
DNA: TGTGCCAGCAGTTTCGAAGCGGGGGCACCCTCAGATACGCAGTATTTT

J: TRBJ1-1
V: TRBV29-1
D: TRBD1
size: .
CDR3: CSVEDREYTEAFF
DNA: TGCAGCGTCGAGGACAGGGAGTACACTGAAGCTTTCTTT

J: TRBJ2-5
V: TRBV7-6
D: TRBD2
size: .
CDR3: CASSPPGLASQTQYF
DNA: TGTGCCAGCAGCCCTCCGGGACTAGCGTCGCAGACCCAGTACTTC

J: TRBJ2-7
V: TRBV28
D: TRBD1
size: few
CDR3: CASSLRQGVVSSYEQYF
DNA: TGTGCCAGCAGTTTAAGACAGGGGGTGGTGAGCTCCTACGAGCAGTACTTC

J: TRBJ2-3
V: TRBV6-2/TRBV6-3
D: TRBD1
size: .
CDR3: CASSPRQGRTDTQYF
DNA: TGTGCCAGCAGTCCCCGACAGGGGCGAACAGATACGCAGTATTTT

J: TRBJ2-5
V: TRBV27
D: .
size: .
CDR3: CASSPSPPTPQYF
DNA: TGTGCCAGCAGTCCTAGCCCCCCGACACCCCAGTACTTC